These T cell receptor beta chains were read from a single sample in a study of cytomegalovirus exposure and HLA in healthy donors. This table comes from immunoSEQ multiplex PCR, and its TCRdb copy is limited to in-frame clones, with some not included. This table has some 180,000 clones, approximately 73% appearing once. Sequenced sample: PBMCs. The receptors were gathered from a woman younger than 45 in good health and CMV-seropositive. The CDR3 runs from the conserved cysteine through the conserved F or W. A D gene is named only where the DNA matches it firmly. Rows may omit the clone size; those that give it use once, few, many or a size class.

CAISESTGGVSYNEQFF TGTGCCATCAGTGAGTCGACAGGGGGGGTTTCCTACAATGAGCAGTTCTTC TRBJ2-1 . TRBD1 TRBV10-3
CASSQGTGQRGNSPLHF TGTGCCAGCAGCCAAGGGACCGGACAGAGGGGGAATTCACCCCTCCACTTT TRBJ1-6 . . TRBV14
CSAAPGLEQFF TGCAGTGCCGCCCCGGGACTAGAGCAGTTCTTC TRBJ2-1 . TRBD2 TRBV20-1
CASSLAGQGSYGYTF TGTGCCAGCAGCTTAGCGGGACAGGGAAGCTATGGCTACACCTTC TRBJ1-2 . TRBD1 TRBV11-3
CASRTGGAGNTIYF TGTGCCAGCAGAACAGGGGGCGCTGGAAACACCATATATTTT TRBJ1-3 . TRBD1 TRBV28
CASSFPGGDEQYF TGCGCCAGCAGCTTCCCAGGGGGCGACGAGCAGTACTTC TRBJ2-7 . TRBD1 TRBV5-1
CVPGGGLVRYEQYF TGCGTCCCGGGGGGAGGCTTAGTTCGGTACGAGCAGTACTTC TRBJ2-7 . TRBD2 TRBV4-1
CASSPRVGQGYEQYF TGTGCCAGCAGCCCCAGAGTGGGACAGGGCTACGAGCAGTACTTC TRBJ2-7 . TRBD1 TRBV7-2
CASSPRREADTQYF TGTGCCAGCTCACCACGCAGGGAGGCAGATACGCAGTATTTT TRBJ2-3 . . TRBV18
CASSLDFQARNIQYF TGCGCCAGCAGCTTGGATTTTCAGGCCAGAAACATTCAGTACTTC TRBJ2-4 . . TRBV5-1
CASMRVRQPQHF TGTGCCAGCATGAGGGTAAGGCAGCCCCAGCATTTT TRBJ1-5 . . TRBV28
CASRGPGQGFFEQFF TGTGCCAGCAGGGGGCCGGGACAGGGCTTTTTTGAGCAGTTCTTC TRBJ2-1 . TRBD1 TRBV28
CASSNLGGEFF TGTGCCAGCAGCAACTTAGGAGGGGAGTTCTTC TRBJ2-1 few . TRBV7-9
CASSWGDGQFF TGTGCCAGCAGCTGGGGAGATGGGCAGTTCTTC TRBJ2-1 . . TRBV5-6
CASSAGGGYGYTF TGTGCCAGCAGTGCTGGGGGAGGCTATGGCTACACCTTC TRBJ1-2 few . TRBV2
CASSSGQGSDGYTF TGTGCCAGCAGTTCGGGACAGGGCTCCGACGGCTACACCTTC TRBJ1-2 . TRBD1 TRBV28
CASSSNEGAGAPVWFF TGTGCCAGCAGCTCCAACGAGGGAGCGGGGGCCCCGGTGTGGTTCTTC TRBJ2-1 . TRBD2 TRBV11-3
CASSPTLDRPNTGELFF TGTGCCAGCAGCCCTACCCTTGACAGGCCGAACACCGGGGAGCTGTTTTTT TRBJ2-2 few . TRBV7-9
CAWTTGPDEKLFF TGTGCCTGGACGACAGGGCCTGATGAAAAACTGTTTTTT TRBJ1-4 . TRBD1 TRBV30